In its sample, the clone carrying this T cell receptor (beta chain) was seen once. This sample is drawn from a study of cytomegalovirus exposure and HLA in healthy donors. The germline V gene has CDR1 MNHEY and CDR2 SVGAGI. The length of the CDR3 is 16 residues. Trimming took 3 bases from V and 1 from J; bases not matched to a gene: 7. Primers: 60 Vbeta forward and 13 Jbeta reverse. Generated by immunoSEQ multiplex PCR, the TCRdb table keeps only in-frame clones and is missing some. The table shows fewer than 250,000 clones, with about 79% occurring only once. Material for sequencing was PBMCs. The TCR originated in a man between 18 and 29 years old in good health and CMV-seronegative. The rearrangement joins TRBV6-5 to TRBJ1-1, with 8 bases matching TRBD1. CDR3 nucleotides: TGTGCCAGCAGTTATAACCGCGGGACAGGGAACACTGAAGCTTTCTTT. It codes for CASSYNRGTGNTEAFF.